This T cell receptor (beta chain) appears in the sequencing data of a study of immune heterogeneity within non-small cell lung tumors. This clonotype was seen only a few times. This CDR3 spans 16 amino acids. V dropped 1 base and J dropped 2 bases, with 13 bases sitting between them. Germline values: CDR1 SGHVS, CDR2 FNYEAQ. Each sample used 600 to 750 ng of genomic DNA from bulk tumor tissue. Surgery yielded several widely spaced biopsies per primary tumor. Enrolled patients presented with newly diagnosed, previously untreated non-small cell lung cancer and underwent curative surgery. In a multiplex PCR, 32 V and 13 J primers amplified TCR beta CDR3. MiXCR, applied by TCRdb to the multiplex PCR reads, yields one record per CDR3 protein. Altogether about 16,000 distinct CDR3 sequences are present, 28% being singletons, with the ten largest covering roughly 5.2%.

This TCR was sampled from a man between 35 and 55 years old with non-small cell lung cancer. Sequencing was performed on lung tumor tissue. The chain is built from TRBV7-6 and TRBJ2-3; D is possibly TRBD2 (6 bases). The CDR3 region is CASSLVAGSTTDTQYF. Written as DNA, the CDR3 is TGTGCCAGCAGCTTAGTTGCGGGATCTACCACAGATACGCAGTATTTT.